Each of the 22 T cell receptor beta chains below was sequenced from the same sample in a study of blood T cell repertoires in COVID-19. The method was immunoSEQ multiplex PCR; TCRdb's version includes in-frame clones alone and lacks a portion of them. The data contain 52,000 or so clones, roughly three quarters of them singletons. Sequencing was carried out using peripheral blood. The receptors derive from a man aged 50-60 years with active or convalescent COVID-19.

This clone has a handful of counts. This chain joins TRBV5-1 and TRBJ2-7; 12 positions match TRBD2. This CDR3 region has 18 residues. After removal of 4 bases from V and 6 bases from J, the junction contained 17 bases not matched to a gene. The germline gives CDR1 SGHRS, CDR2 YFSETQ. The CDR3 spells CASSPAPSGRADPREQYF. In nucleotides, the CDR3 is TGCGCCAGCAGCCCGGCCCCTAGCGGGAGGGCCGATCCCCGCGAGCAGTACTTC.

J is TRBJ1-2 and V is TRBV5-4; 10 nucleotides align to TRBD1. The CDR3 has 15 amino acids. J lost 2 bases, V lost 2 bases, and 3 bases had no gene match. CDR1 and CDR2 (germline): SGHNT, YYREEE (reference sequence). CDR3 sequence reads: CASSFGGQGNYGYTF. As DNA, the CDR3 is TGTGCCAGCAGCTTTGGGGGACAGGGGAACTATGGCTACACCTTC.

CDR3 nucleotides: TGTGCCAGTAGTAACTCCGGAGACCTTACCTACGAGCAGTACTTC. This codes for CASSNSGDLTYEQYF. The chain links TRBV19 to TRBJ2-7; D not resolved. V gave up 4 bases and J gave up 2 bases, with 15 bases separating them. Germline V lookup: CDR1 LNHDA, CDR2 SQIVND (reference sequence). The CDR3 totals 15 residues.

This chain uses TRBV3-1 (or the pseudogene TRBV3-2) with TRBJ2-7, with D possibly matching TRBD1 (5 bases). The germline gives CDR1 LGHDT, CDR2 YNNKEL (reference sequence). Trimming cost V 4 bases and J 3 bases, with 13 bases left between them. The CDR3 covers 14 residues. CDR3: CASSRNVQGYEQYF. In DNA, the CDR3 is TGTGCCAGCAGCCGGAATGTTCAGGGCTACGAGCAGTACTTC.

The DNA of the CDR3 is TGTGCCAGCAGCTTCCTGCGGGGGGGCCTGAATGAGCAGTTCTTC. Residues: CASSFLRGGLNEQFF. This sequence joins TRBV7-9 and TRBJ2-1, with 9 bases lining up with TRBD2. This CDR3 contains 15 residues. J gave up 7 bases and V 3 bases, and 7 bases lay outside the gene matches. Germline V gives CDR1 SEHNR, CDR2 FQNEAQ (reference sequence).

This chain joins TRBV11-3 and TRBJ2-5; tentatively, D is TRBD2 (5 bases). There are 13 residues in the CDR3. In germline, CDR1 is SGHNT, CDR2 YENEEA. V lost 4 bases to trimming and J lost 3 bases, with 9 bases between them. The chain's CDR3 is CASSSGLEETQYF. As DNA, the CDR3 is TGTGCCAGCAGCTCAGGACTGGAAGAGACCCAGTACTTC. Filled out from reference TRBV11-3 and TRBJ2-5, the complete variable domain reads EAGVVQSPRYKIIEKKQPVAFWCNPISGHNTLYWYLQNLGQGPELLIRYENEEAVDDSQLPKDRFSAERLKGVDSTLKIQPAELGDSAVYLCASSSGLEETQYFGPGTRLLVL.

The V call is TRBV10-3, the J call TRBJ2-7; D might be TRBD1 (7 bases). Germline assignment: CDR1 ENHRY and CDR2 SYGVKD. CDR3 length: 12 residues. The ends were cut back, 9 bases at V and 5 bases at J, with 14 bases in the middle. This CDR3 is CAMRDSTNEQYF. CDR3 in DNA: TGTGCCATGCGGGACAGCACAAACGAGCAGTACTTC.

The chain carries TRBV3-1 (or the pseudogene TRBV3-2) and TRBJ1-1; 11 bases agree with TRBD1. The CDR3 consists of 13 residues. CDR1 and CDR2 from the germline V gene are LGHDT and YNNKEL (reference sequence). V gave up 3 bases and J gave up 10 bases; unmatched junction bases: 4. The CDR3 DNA follows: TGTGCCAGCAGCCACGCCGGGACAGGGGGAGCTTTCTTT. As protein: CASSHAGTGGAFF.

This chain joins TRBV2 and TRBJ1-4; perhaps TRBD1 as D (5 bases). Trimming stripped 6 bases from V and 8 bases from J, with 16 bases between. Germline CDR1 reads SNHLY; CDR2 reads FYNNEI. The CDR3 totals 14 residues. The CDR3 loop is CASRSLGNREKLFF. DNA for the CDR3: TGTGCCAGCAGAAGTTTGGGGAACAGGGAAAAACTGTTTTTT.

There are a few counts of this clone. This chain uses TRBV30 with TRBJ1-5; D remains ambiguous. CDR1 GTSNPN and CDR2 SVGIG come from the germline V gene (reference sequence). Trimming removed 6 bases at V and 0 bases at J, with 12 bases between. The CDR3 is made up of 14 amino acids. CDR3 amino acids: CACREQTSNQPQHF. The CDR3 region has the DNA TGTGCCTGTAGGGAGCAGACTAGCAATCAGCCCCAGCATTTT.

The rearrangement links TRBV25-1 to TRBJ1-3; D is perhaps TRBD1 (5 bases). Germline CDR1 is MGHDK and CDR2 is SYGVNS. The CDR3 spans 14 residues. Between the trimmed V and J ends, which lost 3 bases and 4 bases, there was a span of 10 bases. Here the CDR3 DNA reads TGTGCCAGCAGTGAGGCAGGGTTCGGAAACACCATATATTTT. This codes for CASSEAGFGNTIYF.

This chain links TRBV5-6 with TRBJ1-3; 8 positions agree with TRBD1. Germline CDR1 is SGHDT and CDR2 is YYEEEE. The ends lost 3 bases at V and 3 bases at J; junction bases unmatched: 5. The CDR3 covers 15 residues. This CDR3 reads CASSSGQDFGNTIYF. Written as DNA, the CDR3 is TGTGCCAGCAGCTCGGGACAGGATTTTGGAAACACCATATATTTT. The entire variable domain, with the rest obtained from reference TRBV5-6 and TRBJ1-3, is as follows: DAGVTQSPTHLIKTRGQQVTLRCSPKSGHDTVSWYQQALGQGPQFIFQYYEEEERQRGNFPDRFSGHQFPNYSSELNVNALLLGDSALYLCASSSGQDFGNTIYFGEGSWLTVV.

The chain employs TRBV30 and TRBJ1-6; D is perhaps TRBD1 (5 bases). CDR3 size: 15 residues. The germline V gene has CDR1 GTSNPN and CDR2 SVGIG (reference sequence). Deletions cut 4 bases from V and 6 bases from J, with 16 bases between. CDR3 region: CAWIDGGKPNSPLHF. The CDR3 coding sequence is TGTGCCTGGATTGACGGGGGAAAACCTAATTCACCCCTCCACTTT.

This chain joins TRBV19 and TRBJ1-2; D is possibly TRBD1 (5 bases). CDR1 and CDR2 from the germline V gene are LNHDA and SQIVND (reference sequence). V was cut by 1 base and J by 4 bases, with 7 bases left in between. The CDR3 covers 13 residues. For the CDR3, the DNA is TGTGCCAGTAGTATAGCAGGGTTCTATGGCTACACCTTC. Residues: CASSIAGFYGYTF.

This clone was counted a few times. The chain is built from TRBV20-1 and TRBJ1-1; D is unclear. The CDR3 length is 10 residues. CDR1 is DFQATT and CDR2 is SNEGSKA in the germline V gene (reference sequence). V lost 3 bases and J 6 bases, leaving 5 bases between the germline ends. DNA of the CDR3: TGCAGTGCTAGTTGGCCTGAAGCTTTCTTT. It translates to CSASWPEAFF.

The V gene is TRBV7-9, the J gene TRBJ2-7; D is possibly TRBD1 (6 bases). Per germline, CDR1 SEHNR and CDR2 FQNEAQ (reference sequence). This CDR3 comprises 14 residues. V lost 2 bases to trimming and J lost 2 bases, with 10 bases between them. DNA of the CDR3: TGTGCCAGCAGCTTAACAGGGAATCCCTACGAGCAGTACTTC. Its protein product is CASSLTGNPYEQYF.

V is TRBV25-1 and J is TRBJ1-2; D is possibly TRBD1 (6 bases). The CDR3 has 13 amino acids. Trimming took off 4 bases at V and 5 bases at J, with 11 bases between the two ends. CDR1 MGHDK and CDR2 SYGVNS come from the germline V gene. In DNA, the CDR3 is TGTGCCAGCAGTGGGGACAAGGCGTATGGCTACACCTTC. Amino acids: CASSGDKAYGYTF.

The gene calls are TRBV9 and TRBJ2-1; 10 bases fit TRBD2. The CDR3 loop spans 15 amino acids. The V gene's germline CDR1 is SGDLS and CDR2 YYNGEE. After removal of 3 bases from V and 8 bases from J, the junction contained 8 bases not matched to a gene. CDR3 amino acids: CASSEIAGGRDEQFF. The CDR3 bases are TGTGCCAGCAGCGAGATAGCGGGAGGTCGGGATGAGCAGTTCTTC.

A few counts support this clone. This chain connects TRBV18 to TRBJ2-5; 7 nucleotides align to TRBD1. Germline-derived CDR1 and CDR2 are KGHSH and LQKENI. This CDR3 has 14 residues. Unmatched junction bases numbered 4, after V lost 2 bases and J lost 4 bases. The CDR3 sequence: CASSPSQGVETQYF. The CDR3 DNA sequence: TGTGCCAGCTCACCAAGTCAGGGGGTAGAGACCCAGTACTTC.

This clone was observed once. The chain is built from TRBV6-5 and TRBJ1-5; D perhaps matches TRBD1 (5 bases). Germline CDR1 is MNHEY and CDR2 is SVGAGI. The V and J ends lost 2 bases and 4 bases respectively, with 15 bases between them. The CDR3 has 16 amino acids. CDR3: CASSYIRGEGNQPQHF. CDR3 coding DNA: TGTGCCAGCAGTTACATACGGGGGGAAGGGAATCAGCCCCAGCATTTT.

J is TRBJ2-3 and V is TRBV3-1 (or the pseudogene TRBV3-2); D ambiguous. V was trimmed by 1 base and J by 8 bases, leaving 10 bases between them. There are 13 residues in the CDR3. The germline V gene has CDR1 LGHDT and CDR2 YNNKEL (reference sequence). This chain's CDR3 is CASSQGEAATQYF. DNA for the CDR3: TGTGCCAGCAGCCAAGGAGAGGCGGCTACGCAGTATTTT.

This clone was recorded only once. V and J are TRBV9 and TRBJ1-6; 9 bases align to TRBD1. CDR1 is SGDLS, CDR2 YYNGEE, per germline. This CDR3 is built from 14 residues. After removal of 4 bases from V and 10 bases from J, the junction contained 6 bases not matched to a gene. CDR3 nucleotide sequence: TGTGCCAGCAGCCCCCGGGACAGGGAATCACCCCTCCACTTT. It encodes CASSPRDRESPLHF.